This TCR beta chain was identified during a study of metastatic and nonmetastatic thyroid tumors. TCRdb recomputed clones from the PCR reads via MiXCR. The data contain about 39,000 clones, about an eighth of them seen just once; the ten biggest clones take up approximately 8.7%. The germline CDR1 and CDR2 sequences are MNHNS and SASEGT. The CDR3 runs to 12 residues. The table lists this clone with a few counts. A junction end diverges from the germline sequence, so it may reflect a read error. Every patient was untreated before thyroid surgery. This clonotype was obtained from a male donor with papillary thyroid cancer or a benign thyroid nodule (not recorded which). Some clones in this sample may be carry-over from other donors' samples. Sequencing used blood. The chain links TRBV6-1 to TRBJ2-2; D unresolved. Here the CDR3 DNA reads TGTGCCAACCAGGAGTTGGCCGGAGAGCTGTTTTTT. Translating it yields CANQELAGELFF.